This TCR beta chain was captured by sequencing in a study of T cell responses to AZD1222 COVID-19 vaccine. The V end was cut by 3 bases, the J end by 13 bases, with 12 bases between. The V gene's germline CDR1 is DFQATT and CDR2 SNEGSKA (reference sequence). The CDR3 runs to 10 residues. TCRdb's table, derived via immunoSEQ multiplex PCR, lists solely in-frame clones and lacks some. The sample holds about 200,000 clones, less than 95% seen once. As concerns this clone: Its target is not known.

Findings and caveats of the study: No day 14 peak samples; only post-peak repertoires were characterized. Mapped onto spike, vaccine-associated CD4 TCRs spanned it and were dominant at 160-218 and 743-854. AZD1222 recipients seropositive at baseline numbered only five to seven. The donor cohort was predominantly white British with a female majority, and clonal diversity may have been underestimated.

The source was peripheral blood, collected 28 days after the second dose of the MenACWY control vaccine. The TCR originated in an adult who received the MenACWY meningococcal vaccine as a control. The V and J genes are TRBV20-1 and TRBJ1-2; no reliable D call. CDR3 sequence (DNA): TGCAGTGCTAGGCGAGGGTATCTCACCTTC. Its translation: CSARRGYLTF.